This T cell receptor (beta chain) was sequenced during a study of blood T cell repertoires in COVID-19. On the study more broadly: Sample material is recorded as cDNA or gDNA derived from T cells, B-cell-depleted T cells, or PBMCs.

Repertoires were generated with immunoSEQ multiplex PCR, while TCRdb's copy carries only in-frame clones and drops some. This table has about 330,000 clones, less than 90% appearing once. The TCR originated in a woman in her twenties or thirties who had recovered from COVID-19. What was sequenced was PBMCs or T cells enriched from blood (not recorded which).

CDR3 bases: TGCAGCGTTAGTAACCCCGGAGGCCCCTACGAGCAGTACTTC. It encodes CSVSNPGGPYEQYF. The genes are TRBV29-1 and TRBJ2-7; D might be TRBD2 (5 bases). The length of the CDR3 is 14 residues. Germline CDR1 and CDR2: SQVTM and ANQGSEA. The V end was cut by 5 bases, the J end by 2 bases, with 16 bases between.